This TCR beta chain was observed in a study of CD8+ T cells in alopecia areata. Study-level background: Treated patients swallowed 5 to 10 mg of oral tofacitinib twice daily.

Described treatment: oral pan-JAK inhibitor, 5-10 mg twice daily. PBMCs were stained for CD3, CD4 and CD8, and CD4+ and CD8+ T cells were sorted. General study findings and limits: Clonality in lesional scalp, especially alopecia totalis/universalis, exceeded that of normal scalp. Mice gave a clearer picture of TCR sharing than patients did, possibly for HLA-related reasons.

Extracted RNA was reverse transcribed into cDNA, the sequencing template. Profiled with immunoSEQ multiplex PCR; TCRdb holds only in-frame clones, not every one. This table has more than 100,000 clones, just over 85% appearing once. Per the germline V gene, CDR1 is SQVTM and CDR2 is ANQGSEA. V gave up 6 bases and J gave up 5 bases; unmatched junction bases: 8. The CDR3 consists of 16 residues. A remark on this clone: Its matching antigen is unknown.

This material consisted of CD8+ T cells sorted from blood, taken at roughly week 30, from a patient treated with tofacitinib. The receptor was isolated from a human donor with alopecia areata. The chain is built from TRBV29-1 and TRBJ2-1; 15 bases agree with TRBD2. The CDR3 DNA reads TGCAGCGTAGAGGGACTAGCGGGAGGACTCGACAATGAGCAGTTCTTC. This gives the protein CSVEGLAGGLDNEQFF.